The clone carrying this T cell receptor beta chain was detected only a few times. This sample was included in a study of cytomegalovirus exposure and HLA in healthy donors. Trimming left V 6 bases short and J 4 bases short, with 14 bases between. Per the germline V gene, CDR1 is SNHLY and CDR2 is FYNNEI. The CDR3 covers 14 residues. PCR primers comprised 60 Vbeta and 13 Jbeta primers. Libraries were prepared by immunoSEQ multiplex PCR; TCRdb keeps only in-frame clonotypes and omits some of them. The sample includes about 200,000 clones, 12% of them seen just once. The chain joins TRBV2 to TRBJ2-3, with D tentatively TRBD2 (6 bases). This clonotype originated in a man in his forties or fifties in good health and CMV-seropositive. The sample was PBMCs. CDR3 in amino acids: CASRLAGPPDTQYF. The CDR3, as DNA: TGTGCCAGCAGATTGGCGGGACCCCCAGATACGCAGTATTTT.